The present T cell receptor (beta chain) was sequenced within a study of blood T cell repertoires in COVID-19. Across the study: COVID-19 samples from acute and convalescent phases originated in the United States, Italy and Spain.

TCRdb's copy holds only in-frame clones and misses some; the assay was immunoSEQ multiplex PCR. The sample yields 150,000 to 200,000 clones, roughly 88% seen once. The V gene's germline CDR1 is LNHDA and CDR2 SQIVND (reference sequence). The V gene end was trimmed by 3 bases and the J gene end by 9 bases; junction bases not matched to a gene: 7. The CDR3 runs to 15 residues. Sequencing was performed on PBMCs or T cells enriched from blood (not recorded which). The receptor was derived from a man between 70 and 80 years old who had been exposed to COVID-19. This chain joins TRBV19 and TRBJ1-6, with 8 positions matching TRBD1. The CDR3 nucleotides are TGTGCCAGTAGTATGGGGACAGGAGGGACTTCACCCCTCCACTTT. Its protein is CASSMGTGGTSPLHF. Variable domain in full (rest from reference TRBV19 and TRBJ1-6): DGGITQSPKYLFRKEGQNVTLSCEQNLNHDAMYWYRQDPGQGLRLIYYSQIVNDFQKGDIAEGYSVSREKKESFPLTVTSAQKNPTAFYLCASSMGTGGTSPLHFGNGTRLTVT.